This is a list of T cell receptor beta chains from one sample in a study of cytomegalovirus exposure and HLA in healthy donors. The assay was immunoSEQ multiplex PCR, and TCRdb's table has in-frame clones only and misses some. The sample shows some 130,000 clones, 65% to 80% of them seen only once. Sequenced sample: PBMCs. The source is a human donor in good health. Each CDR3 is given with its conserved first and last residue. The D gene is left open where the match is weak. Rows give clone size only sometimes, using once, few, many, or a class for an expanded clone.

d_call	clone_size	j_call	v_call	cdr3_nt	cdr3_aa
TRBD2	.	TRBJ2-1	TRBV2	TGTGCCAGCAGTCCCCGACTAGCGGGGGGGCCCCTGAGTTCCTACAATGAGCAGTTCTTC	CASSPRLAGGPLSSYNEQFF
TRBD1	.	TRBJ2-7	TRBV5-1	TGCGCCAGCAGCTTGAGGGGGCAGGGTAGCAACGAGCAGTACTTC	CASSLRGQGSNEQYF
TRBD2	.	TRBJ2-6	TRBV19	TGTGCCAGTAGACAATTCGCGGGGGGTCTGGGGGCCAACGTCCTGACTTTC	CASRQFAGGLGANVLTF
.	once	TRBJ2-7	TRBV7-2	TGTGCCAGCAGCCTTACATGGACTATCTACGAGCAGTACTTC	CASSLTWTIYEQYF
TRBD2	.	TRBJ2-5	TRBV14	TGTGCCAGCAGCCAACTAGATAGGACTAGCTCGGGTGAGACCCAGTACTTC	CASSQLDRTSSGETQYF
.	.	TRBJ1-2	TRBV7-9	TGTGCCAGCAGCGGAGGTCCCGGTATGGCTAGCACCTTC	CASSGGPGMASTF
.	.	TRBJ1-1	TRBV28	TGTGCCAGCAGTTTATCCGGTGAAGCTTTCTTT	CASSLSGEAFF
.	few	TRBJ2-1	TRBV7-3	TGTGCCAGCAGCTCACAGGGTGAGCAGTTCTTC	CASSSQGEQFF
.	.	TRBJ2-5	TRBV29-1	TGCAGCGTTGCTGTGTACCAAGAGACCCAGTACTTC	CSVAVYQETQYF
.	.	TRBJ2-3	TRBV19	TGTGCCAGTAGTAAGGGGCCAGATACGCAGTATTTT	CASSKGPDTQYF
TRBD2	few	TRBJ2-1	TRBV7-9	TGTGCCAGCAGCTACAGGACTAGCGGTTTCGGTGAGCAGTTCTTC	CASSYRTSGFGEQFF
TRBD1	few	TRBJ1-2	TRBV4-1	TGCGCCAGCAGCCACGACTTACAGGGGTTAGCAACCCAGTTTAACTATGGCTACACCTTC	CASSHDLQGLATQFNYGYTF
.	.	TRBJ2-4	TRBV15	TGTGCCACCAGCAGAGTTCGGGACACCAGCAAAAACATTCAGTACTTC	CATSRVRDTSKNIQYF
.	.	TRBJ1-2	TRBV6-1	TGTGCCATCTTCAGCCGAGGACAGTATGGCTACACCTTC	CAIFSRGQYGYTF
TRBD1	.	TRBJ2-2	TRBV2	TGTGCCAGCAAACAGGGGAGGAACACCGGGGAGCTGTTTTTT	CASKQGRNTGELFF
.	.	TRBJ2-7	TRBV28	TGTGCCAGCAGCTTAGATAATGGCCCGCCCACCCTAGAAACGGGCTACGAGCAGTACTTC	CASSLDNGPPTLETGYEQYF
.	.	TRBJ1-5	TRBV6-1	TGTGCCAGCAGTTCGGCGGATTATCAGCCCCAGCATTTT	CASSSADYQPQHF
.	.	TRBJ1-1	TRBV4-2	TGTGCCAGCAGCCAAGCGGCAGACATGAACACTGAAGCTTTCTTT	CASSQAADMNTEAFF
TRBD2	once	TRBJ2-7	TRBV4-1	TGTGCCAGCAGCCAGACTAGCGGGGGGTTCCGTGGGCAGTACTTC	CASSQTSGGFRGQYF
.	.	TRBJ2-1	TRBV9	TGTGCCAGCAGCCCAGATAGACATACGCAGTTCTTC	CASSPDRHTQFF
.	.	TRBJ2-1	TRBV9	TGTGCCAGCAGCGTGGACATTCTGCAGAATGAGCAGTTCTTC	CASSVDILQNEQFF
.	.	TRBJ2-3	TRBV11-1	TGTGCCAGCAGCCCCGGGGGTAGGGGCGGCACAGATACGCAGTATTTT	CASSPGGRGGTDTQYF
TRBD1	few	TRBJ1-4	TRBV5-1	TGCGCCAGCAGCGACAGGGTTACGGAAAAACTGTTTTTT	CASSDRVTEKLFF
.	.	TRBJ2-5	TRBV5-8	TGTGCCAGCAGCCAAACACCCGAGAGGGAGACCCAGTACTTC	CASSQTPERETQYF
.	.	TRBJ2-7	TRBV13	TGTGCCAGCAGCCCCGAGCAGGGCTACGAGCAGTACTTC	CASSPEQGYEQYF
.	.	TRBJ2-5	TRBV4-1	TGCGCCAGCAGCCAAGCGGGGACCCAGTACTTC	CASSQAGTQYF
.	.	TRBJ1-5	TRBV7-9	TGTGCCAGCAGCGCAAACTTTAATCAGCCCCAGCATTTT	CASSANFNQPQHF
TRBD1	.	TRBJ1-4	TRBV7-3	TGTGCCAGCAGTCGAATCCCGGGACAGGGAGGGGAAAAACTGTTTTTT	CASSRIPGQGGEKLFF
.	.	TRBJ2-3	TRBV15	TGTGCCACCGGTGTTGTGGCCCGCACAGATACGCAGTATTTT	CATGVVARTDTQYF
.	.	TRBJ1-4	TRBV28	TGTGCCAGCAGTTGGGCAGGGTCAACTAATGAAAAACTGTTTTTT	CASSWAGSTNEKLFF
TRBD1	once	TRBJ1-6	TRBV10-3	TGTGCCATCAGTGGGGGCAGGGGGCAAGACTCACCCCTCCACTTT	CAISGGRGQDSPLHF
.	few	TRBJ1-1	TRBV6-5	TGTGCCAGCAGTTCCCCGGGGTTGAACACTGAAGCTTTCTTT	CASSSPGLNTEAFF
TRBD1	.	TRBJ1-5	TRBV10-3	TGTGCCATCGGGACAGGGAATAGCAATCAGCCCCAGCATTTT	CAIGTGNSNQPQHF
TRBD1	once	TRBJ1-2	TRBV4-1	TGCGCCAGCAACCTCAGGGGGGAATCGGATGGCTACACCTTC	CASNLRGESDGYTF
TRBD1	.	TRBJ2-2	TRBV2	TGTGCCAGCAGTCCTACAGGGGTCGCGAACACCGGGGAGCTGTTTTTT	CASSPTGVANTGELFF
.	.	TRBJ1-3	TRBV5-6	TGTGCCAGCAACCTCAGGGAAACCGGCACCATATATTTT	CASNLRETGTIYF
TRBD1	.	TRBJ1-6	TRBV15	TGTGCCACCAGCAGACTTACAGGGGAATTTTCACCCCTCCACTTT	CATSRLTGEFSPLHF
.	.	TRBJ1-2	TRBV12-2	TGTGCAAGTCGCGTGAGGGGGTCAGCTAACTATGGCTACACCTTC	CASRVRGSANYGYTF
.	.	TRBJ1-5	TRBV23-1	TGCGCCAGCAGTCCTTCCATGGGCCCCCCAATGCAGCCCCAGCATTTT	CASSPSMGPPMQPQHF
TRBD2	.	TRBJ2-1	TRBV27	TGTGCCAGCAGTTTAGGGACTAGCGGGGGGGATCAGTTCTTC	CASSLGTSGGDQFF
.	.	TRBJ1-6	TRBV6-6	TGTGCCAGCAGTTACGGGCGGGACGGTGATTCACCCCTCCACTTT	CASSYGRDGDSPLHF
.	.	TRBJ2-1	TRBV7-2	TGTGCCAGCAGTGCCGAGTGGGGGGGCGGGTGGAATGAGCAGTTCTTC	CASSAEWGGGWNEQFF
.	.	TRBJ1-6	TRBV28	TGTGCCAGCGGCGGCGGGGTTAATTCACCCCTCCACTTT	CASGGGVNSPLHF
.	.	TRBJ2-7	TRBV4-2	TGTGCCAGCAGCCAAGGGACTCAGCCCCTCTACGAGCAGTACTTC	CASSQGTQPLYEQYF
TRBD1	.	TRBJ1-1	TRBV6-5	TGTGCCAGCAGTTACTCAGGGACAGGGAACACTGAAGCTTTCTTT	CASSYSGTGNTEAFF
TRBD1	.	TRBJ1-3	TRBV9	TGTGCCAGCAGCACGCGGACAGGGCCCGGAAACACCATATATTTT	CASSTRTGPGNTIYF
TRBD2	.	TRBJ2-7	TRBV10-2	TGCGCCAGCGGCCGGGACTATTCCTACGAGCAGTACTTC	CASGRDYSYEQYF
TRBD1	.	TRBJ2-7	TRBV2	TGTGCCAGCAGTGAAAACAGGGGCCCCGAGCAGTACTTC	CASSENRGPEQYF
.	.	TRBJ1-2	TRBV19	TGTGCCACCAGTAAGGAGGCCTATGGCTACACCTTC	CATSKEAYGYTF
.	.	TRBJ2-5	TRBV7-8	TGTGCCAGCAGCTTAGGAGGGGGGGCCCAAGAGACCCAGTACTTC	CASSLGGGAQETQYF
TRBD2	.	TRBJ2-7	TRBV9	TGTGCCAGCAGCGTAAACGGGGGGGAGCGGGACGAGCAGTACTTC	CASSVNGGERDEQYF
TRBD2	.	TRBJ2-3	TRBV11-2	TGTGCCAGCAGCCCCTTAGCGGGCCCTAGCACAGATACGCAGTATTTT	CASSPLAGPSTDTQYF
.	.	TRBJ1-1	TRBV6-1	TGTGCCGTGGCCAGTCCCACTGAAGCTTTCTTT	CAVASPTEAFF
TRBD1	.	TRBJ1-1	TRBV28	TGTGCCAGCAGTCAAGCCGGGACAGGGATGAACACTGAAGCTTTCTTT	CASSQAGTGMNTEAFF